The clone carrying this TCR beta chain turned up a few times. CDR1 and CDR2 (germline): SGHTA, FQGTGA. V lost 1 base and J lost 5, with 8 bases in between. This CDR3 comprises 13 residues. TCRdb redid the calling of the 5' RACE reads with MiXCR, one entry per CDR3 protein. The sample records roughly 52,000 distinct CDR3 sequences, over 15% being singletons. This clonotype originated in a female donor with breast cancer. Material for sequencing was naive CD4+ T cells sorted from blood. The subset: naive CD4+ T cells, CD4+CD45RA+CD25-. The chain combines TRBV7-3 with TRBJ2-5; D unresolved. The CDR3 spells CASSLSPTETQYF. The CDR3 nucleotides read TGTGCCAGCAGCTTAAGTCCGACGGAGACCCAGTACTTC.